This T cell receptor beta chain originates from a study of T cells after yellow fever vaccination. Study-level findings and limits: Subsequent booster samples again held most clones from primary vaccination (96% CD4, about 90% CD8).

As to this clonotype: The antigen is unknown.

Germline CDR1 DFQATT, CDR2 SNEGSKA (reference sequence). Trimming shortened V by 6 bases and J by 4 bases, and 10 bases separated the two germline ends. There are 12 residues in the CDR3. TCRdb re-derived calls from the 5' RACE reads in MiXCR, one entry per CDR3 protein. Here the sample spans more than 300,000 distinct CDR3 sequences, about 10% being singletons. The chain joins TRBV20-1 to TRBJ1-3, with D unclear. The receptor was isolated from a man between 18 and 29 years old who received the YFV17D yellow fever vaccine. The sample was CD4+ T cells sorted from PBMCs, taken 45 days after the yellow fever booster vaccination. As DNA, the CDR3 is TGCAGTGCCACGGGGTCGGGAAACACCATATATTTT. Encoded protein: CSATGSGNTIYF.